Listed below are T cell receptor beta chains from one sample, sequenced in a study of shared clonotypes between healthy human individuals. Profiled with immunoSEQ multiplex PCR; TCRdb holds only in-frame clones, not every one. This table has 1.5 million to 2.5 million clones, 85% to 95% appearing once. The sequenced material came from naive CD8+ T cells sorted from blood. These receptors were taken from a man aged 18 to 30 in good health. The CDR3 runs from the conserved cysteine through the conserved F or W. Each record gives: D gene, clone size, J gene, V gene, CDR3 DNA, CDR3 protein. The D gene is left open where the match is weak. Clone size is shown for a subset of rows, as once, few, many or a class of expanded clone.

d_gene: TRBD2; abundance: -; j_gene: TRBJ2-1; v_gene: TRBV2; CDR3nt: TGTGCCAGCAGCGCTCCTAGCGGAGAAGCGGGTGGGGATGAGCAGTTCTTC; CDR3aa: CASSAPSGEAGGDEQFF
d_gene: -; abundance: -; j_gene: TRBJ2-3; v_gene: TRBV27; CDR3nt: TGTGCCAGCAGTACCACAGGGAATTGGGCGACAGATACGCAGTATTTT; CDR3aa: CASSTTGNWATDTQYF
d_gene: TRBD1; abundance: -; j_gene: TRBJ2-7; v_gene: TRBV27; CDR3nt: TGTGCCAGCAGTTTATCAGGGACAGGGGATCCCTACGAGCAGTACTTC; CDR3aa: CASSLSGTGDPYEQYF
d_gene: TRBD2; abundance: -; j_gene: TRBJ2-7; v_gene: TRBV7-7; CDR3nt: TGTGCTAGCAGCCCTACTAGCGCCGACTCCTACGAGCAGTACTTC; CDR3aa: CASSPTSADSYEQYF
d_gene: -; abundance: -; j_gene: TRBJ1-3; v_gene: TRBV7-6; CDR3nt: TGTGCCAGCAGCCCCTGGGCGCTATCTGGAAACACCATATATTTT; CDR3aa: CASSPWALSGNTIYF
d_gene: TRBD2; abundance: once; j_gene: TRBJ2-5; v_gene: TRBV11-2; CDR3nt: TGTGCCAGCAGATTAGGACTAGCGGGGGAACACCCATTATTAGAGACCCAGTACTTC; CDR3aa: CASRLGLAGEHPLLETQYF
d_gene: TRBD1; abundance: -; j_gene: TRBJ1-1; v_gene: TRBV5-6; CDR3nt: TGTGCCAGCAGCCCTTCCGGGACAGGGGACACTGAAGCTTTCTTT; CDR3aa: CASSPSGTGDTEAFF
d_gene: -; abundance: -; j_gene: TRBJ2-2; v_gene: TRBV10-3; CDR3nt: TGTGCCATCAGTGAAGTGGTAGGGGGGAGTACCGGGGAGCTGTTTTTT; CDR3aa: CAISEVVGGSTGELFF
d_gene: -; abundance: -; j_gene: TRBJ2-5; v_gene: TRBV6-5; CDR3nt: TGTGCCAGCAGTTACTCTGGGGGGCAAGAGACCCAGTACTTC; CDR3aa: CASSYSGGQETQYF
d_gene: TRBD2; abundance: -; j_gene: TRBJ2-5; v_gene: TRBV6-5; CDR3nt: TGTGCCAGCAGTTCCCCGGGGGGGCCTGAGACCCAGTACTTC; CDR3aa: CASSSPGGPETQYF
d_gene: -; abundance: -; j_gene: TRBJ2-7; v_gene: TRBV2; CDR3nt: TGTGCCAGCAGTGAATGGGAAGGACTCTCCTACGAGCAGTACTTC; CDR3aa: CASSEWEGLSYEQYF
d_gene: TRBD2; abundance: once; j_gene: TRBJ2-4; v_gene: TRBV9; CDR3nt: TGTGCCAGCCGAACGACTAGCCGCATTGGAGTAGCCAAAAACATTCAGTACTTC; CDR3aa: CASRTTSRIGVAKNIQYF
d_gene: TRBD1; abundance: -; j_gene: TRBJ1-2; v_gene: TRBV18; CDR3nt: TGTGCCAGCTCACCCGGGACAGGGGTTTTTATAGGTGGCTACACCTTC; CDR3aa: CASSPGTGVFIGGYTF
d_gene: -; abundance: -; j_gene: TRBJ2-2; v_gene: TRBV10-1; CDR3nt: TGCGCCATCGACACCGGGGAGCTGTTTTTT; CDR3aa: CAIDTGELFF
d_gene: -; abundance: -; j_gene: TRBJ1-1; v_gene: TRBV6-5; CDR3nt: TGTGCCAGCAGGGCTTGGGGAAGTGAAGCTTTCTTT; CDR3aa: CASRAWGSEAFF
d_gene: TRBD2; abundance: -; j_gene: TRBJ2-7; v_gene: TRBV10-3; CDR3nt: TGTGCCATCCTCCGACTAGCGGGAAGCTCCTACGAGCAGTACTTC; CDR3aa: CAILRLAGSSYEQYF
d_gene: TRBD2; abundance: -; j_gene: TRBJ2-7; v_gene: TRBV7-9; CDR3nt: TGTGCCAGCAGCTTAGTGTCCCTAGCGGGGACCTCCTACGAGCAGTACTTC; CDR3aa: CASSLVSLAGTSYEQYF
d_gene: TRBD2; abundance: -; j_gene: TRBJ2-1; v_gene: TRBV14; CDR3nt: TGTGCCAGCAGCCAAGGATGGACTAGCGGGAGCTATGAGCAGTTCTTC; CDR3aa: CASSQGWTSGSYEQFF
d_gene: TRBD1; abundance: -; j_gene: TRBJ1-4; v_gene: TRBV14; CDR3nt: TGTGCCAGCAGCCAAGGTCCCCCGGGACAGGGGGAAACTAATGAAAAACTGTTTTTT; CDR3aa: CASSQGPPGQGETNEKLFF
d_gene: -; abundance: -; j_gene: TRBJ2-7; v_gene: TRBV11-2; CDR3nt: TGTGCCAGCAGCTTAGAAGGGAGGCCCTCCTACGAGCAGTACTTC; CDR3aa: CASSLEGRPSYEQYF
d_gene: -; abundance: -; j_gene: TRBJ1-5; v_gene: TRBV7-8; CDR3nt: TGTGCCAGCAGCCCTGGACCCGGATATGGACAGCCCCAGCATTTT; CDR3aa: CASSPGPGYGQPQHF
d_gene: -; abundance: -; j_gene: TRBJ2-3; v_gene: TRBV28; CDR3nt: TGTGCCAGCAGTCATACGATAGGCTACAGCACAGATACGCAGTATTTT; CDR3aa: CASSHTIGYSTDTQYF
d_gene: -; abundance: -; j_gene: TRBJ1-2; v_gene: TRBV27; CDR3nt: TGTGCCAGCAGAACCATCGGGGGCGCAGAAGGCTACACCTTC; CDR3aa: CASRTIGGAEGYTF
d_gene: -; abundance: -; j_gene: TRBJ1-5; v_gene: TRBV4-3; CDR3nt: TGCGCCAGCAGCCAAGACAGGGGTTTCAGCAATCAGCCCCAGCATTTT; CDR3aa: CASSQDRGFSNQPQHF
d_gene: -; abundance: -; j_gene: TRBJ1-6; v_gene: TRBV19; CDR3nt: TGTGCCAGTAGTCCGGACACCGGATTAGCCTCACCCCTCCACTTT; CDR3aa: CASSPDTGLASPLHF
d_gene: TRBD1; abundance: -; j_gene: TRBJ2-7; v_gene: TRBV10-3; CDR3nt: TGTGCCATCGGATTGGGACAGGTCTACGAGCAGTACTTC; CDR3aa: CAIGLGQVYEQYF
d_gene: TRBD2; abundance: -; j_gene: TRBJ2-7; v_gene: TRBV30; CDR3nt: TGTGCCTGGAGCCCGGGACTAGCGTACGAGCAGTACTTC; CDR3aa: CAWSPGLAYEQYF
d_gene: -; abundance: -; j_gene: TRBJ1-3; v_gene: TRBV4-1; CDR3nt: TGCGCCAGCAGCCAAGATCCGACGGCCGGGGGCACCATATATTTT; CDR3aa: CASSQDPTAGGTIYF
d_gene: -; abundance: -; j_gene: TRBJ2-5; v_gene: TRBV10-3; CDR3nt: TGTGCCATCAGTGATGGTGTGGAGACCCAGTACTTC; CDR3aa: CAISDGVETQYF
d_gene: -; abundance: -; j_gene: TRBJ2-7; v_gene: TRBV29-1; CDR3nt: TGCAGCGTTGATGAAGGGGCCCCCCCTGGGGAGCAGTACTTC; CDR3aa: CSVDEGAPPGEQYF
d_gene: TRBD2; abundance: -; j_gene: TRBJ2-7; v_gene: TRBV9; CDR3nt: TGTGCCAGCAGCGTAGGACTAGCGGAATCTTACGAGCAGTACTTC; CDR3aa: CASSVGLAESYEQYF
d_gene: TRBD1; abundance: -; j_gene: TRBJ2-2; v_gene: TRBV11-2; CDR3nt: TGTGCCAGCAGCCATTGGGACAGCCACACCGGGGAGCTGTTTTTT; CDR3aa: CASSHWDSHTGELFF
d_gene: -; abundance: -; j_gene: TRBJ2-5; v_gene: TRBV2; CDR3nt: TGTGCCAGCAGTGAACTTGGGACCTTGCAAGAGACCCAGTACTTC; CDR3aa: CASSELGTLQETQYF
d_gene: TRBD1; abundance: -; j_gene: TRBJ1-3; v_gene: TRBV19; CDR3nt: TGTGCCAGTAGTATTCTTTGGCAGGGGGAGACGGGAAACACCATATATTTT; CDR3aa: CASSILWQGETGNTIYF
d_gene: TRBD1; abundance: -; j_gene: TRBJ1-5; v_gene: TRBV7-8; CDR3nt: TGTGCCAGCAGCTTAGATCGTACAGGGGAAATTAGCAATCAGCCCCAGCATTTT; CDR3aa: CASSLDRTGEISNQPQHF
d_gene: -; abundance: -; j_gene: TRBJ2-7; v_gene: TRBV19; CDR3nt: TGTGCCAGTAGTCCAAGGGACATGGACGAGCAGTACTTC; CDR3aa: CASSPRDMDEQYF
d_gene: TRBD2; abundance: -; j_gene: TRBJ2-7; v_gene: TRBV27; CDR3nt: TGTGCCAGCAGTTCCGGGACTAGCGGGGGGGGGCTCGAGCAGTACTTC; CDR3aa: CASSSGTSGGGLEQYF
d_gene: -; abundance: -; j_gene: TRBJ2-2; v_gene: TRBV9; CDR3nt: TGTGCCAGCAGCGTAGTGGACGCTACGAACACCGGGGAGCTGTTTTTT; CDR3aa: CASSVVDATNTGELFF
d_gene: -; abundance: -; j_gene: TRBJ2-2; v_gene: TRBV5-1; CDR3nt: TGCGCCAGCAGCTTGCGAGTGATCACCGGGGAGCTGTTTTTT; CDR3aa: CASSLRVITGELFF
d_gene: -; abundance: once; j_gene: TRBJ2-7; v_gene: TRBV6-1; CDR3nt: TGTGCCAGCAGTGAAGCGAGGGGAATCTGGGGCGAGCAGTACTTC; CDR3aa: CASSEARGIWGEQYF
d_gene: -; abundance: -; j_gene: TRBJ2-7; v_gene: TRBV11-2; CDR3nt: TGTGCCAGCAGCTTAGAGTTTGGACACTCCTACGAGCAGTACTTC; CDR3aa: CASSLEFGHSYEQYF
d_gene: TRBD2; abundance: -; j_gene: TRBJ2-1; v_gene: TRBV11-1; CDR3nt: TGTGCCAGCAGCTGGGCGGGGGGATACAATGAGCAGTTCTTC; CDR3aa: CASSWAGGYNEQFF
d_gene: -; abundance: -; j_gene: TRBJ1-2; v_gene: TRBV7-2; CDR3nt: TGTGCCAGCAGCTTAGTCGAGGCAGACTATGGCTACACCTTC; CDR3aa: CASSLVEADYGYTF
d_gene: TRBD2; abundance: -; j_gene: TRBJ2-7; v_gene: TRBV2; CDR3nt: TGTGCCAGGGTGGGGACTAGATACTACGAGCAGTACTTC; CDR3aa: CARVGTRYYEQYF
d_gene: TRBD1; abundance: once; j_gene: TRBJ2-7; v_gene: TRBV12-5; CDR3nt: TGTGCTAGTGGTTCGGGACAGGGGGACTCCTACGAGCAGTACTTC; CDR3aa: CASGSGQGDSYEQYF
d_gene: -; abundance: -; j_gene: TRBJ1-5; v_gene: TRBV6-5; CDR3nt: TGTGCCAGCAGTCTCCAACCTGGAGTTAATCAGCCCCAGCATTTT; CDR3aa: CASSLQPGVNQPQHF
d_gene: TRBD1; abundance: -; j_gene: TRBJ1-3; v_gene: TRBV29-1; CDR3nt: TGCAGCGTTGAAGATCTCCCCGGGACAGGGGTCCACTCTGGAAACACCATATATTTT; CDR3aa: CSVEDLPGTGVHSGNTIYF
d_gene: -; abundance: -; j_gene: TRBJ1-2; v_gene: TRBV10-3; CDR3nt: TGTGCCATCAGAGTTGACGACCCCGCTAACTATGGCTACACCTTC; CDR3aa: CAIRVDDPANYGYTF
d_gene: -; abundance: -; j_gene: TRBJ1-2; v_gene: TRBV6-5; CDR3nt: TGTGCCAGCAGTTACTCCACTAACTATGGCTACACCTTC; CDR3aa: CASSYSTNYGYTF
d_gene: TRBD1; abundance: -; j_gene: TRBJ2-1; v_gene: TRBV7-8; CDR3nt: TGTGCCAGCAGCTGGACAGGGGGGAATGAGCAGTTCTTC; CDR3aa: CASSWTGGNEQFF
d_gene: -; abundance: -; j_gene: TRBJ2-7; v_gene: TRBV30; CDR3nt: TGTGCCTGGAGGCCTACGGGGGAGAACTACGAGCAGTACTTC; CDR3aa: CAWRPTGENYEQYF
d_gene: -; abundance: -; j_gene: TRBJ1-5; v_gene: TRBV11-2; CDR3nt: TGTGCCAGCAGCGTCTCTCGAGATAGCAATCAGCCCCAGCATTTT; CDR3aa: CASSVSRDSNQPQHF
d_gene: -; abundance: once; j_gene: TRBJ2-2; v_gene: TRBV15; CDR3nt: TGTGCCACTGGCCCAGGGCCTCCTAACACCGGGGAGCTGTTTTTT; CDR3aa: CATGPGPPNTGELFF
d_gene: TRBD1; abundance: -; j_gene: TRBJ1-5; v_gene: TRBV30; CDR3nt: TGTGCCTGGAGTTTTACGGGACAGTCCCAGCCCCAGCATTTT; CDR3aa: CAWSFTGQSQPQHF